The source of this T cell receptor beta chain is a study of cytomegalovirus exposure and HLA in healthy donors. Regarding the study as a whole: In a later analysis, HLA-associated TCR beta chains were more clonally expanded than equally common others. Confirmation was obtained in vitro that a few CMV-associated chains are specific for CMV antigens.

Trimming at V came to 3 bases and at J to 0 bases, leaving 7 bases not matched to a gene. The CDR3 has 18 amino acids. In germline, CDR1 is KGHSH, CDR2 LQKENI. On this clone: Its antigen remains unidentified.

The PCR employed 60 Vbeta primers together with 13 Jbeta primers. Measured with immunoSEQ multiplex PCR; TCRdb has only the in-frame clones, and not every one. The sample includes 150,000 to 200,000 clones, roughly 80% of them seen just once. This receptor was identified in a man between 18 and 35 years old in good health and CMV-seropositive. The sequencing input was PBMCs. The chain carries TRBV18 and TRBJ2-7; 14 bases line up with TRBD2. In nucleotides, the CDR3 is TGTGCCAGCTCACCCAAAGCGGGGACTAGCGGGAGCTCCTACGAGCAGTACTTC. Translated, it gives CASSPKAGTSGSSYEQYF.